Below, 20 T cell receptor beta chains from the same sample are listed, as sequenced in a study of T cells in Graves' hyperthyroidism and ophthalmopathy. TCR beta CDR3 regions were amplified from RNA transcripts. Primed by the HTBI set, a first-round RT-PCR was run on the TCR CDR3. TCRdb used MiXCR to reprocess the multiplex PCR reads, holding one entry per CDR3 protein. Among 500,000 to 650,000 distinct CDR3 sequences listed, around 13% were seen once. Sequencing was performed on blood. The receptors originated from a woman aged 50 to 65 with Graves' ophthalmopathy.

This clonotype was seen many times. The CDR3 reads CASSRGGEQFF. CDR3 sequence (DNA): TGTGCCAGCAGCCGGGGGGGTGAGCAGTTCTTC. The chain combines TRBV7-6 with TRBJ2-1, with 8 bases identical to TRBD2. In germline, CDR1 is SGHVS, CDR2 FNYEAQ. The CDR3 has 11 residues. J was trimmed by 9 bases and V by 5 bases; bases with no gene match: 0.

V is TRBV6-4 and J is TRBJ2-3; D may correspond to TRBD1 or TRBD2 (6 bases each). CDR1 and CDR2 from the germline V gene are MRHNA and SNTAGT. Trimming stripped 4 bases from V and 2 bases from J, with 28 bases between. The CDR3 consists of 20 residues. This CDR3 reads CASSGGGLGGVGGPTDTQYF. The CDR3 region has the DNA TGTGCCAGCAGTGGAGGAGGGCTAGGGGGAGTGGGGGGACCCACAGATACGCAGTATTTT.

The table lists this clonotype with many counts. The chain couples TRBV18 to TRBJ2-7; 7 bases agree with TRBD1. Looked up from germline, CDR1 is KGHSH and CDR2 is LQKENI. V was clipped by 2 bases and J by 7 bases; unmatched bases: 8. The CDR3 is 14 amino acids. DNA of the CDR3: TGTGCCAGCTCACCAGTTACAGGGGCCAGAGAGCAGTACTTC. Residues: CASSPVTGAREQYF.

This clonotype was detected ten times or more. The genes are TRBV28 and TRBJ2-1; 7 nucleotides match TRBD2. V was pared by 6 bases and J by 9 bases, with 8 bases of the junction left unmatched. This CDR3 contains 13 residues. CDR1 is MDHEN and CDR2 is SYDVKM in the germline V gene. CDR3 bases: TGTGCCAGCAGCAGCGGGACGCCCCGTGAGCAGTTCTTC. Translated: CASSSGTPREQFF.

This clonotype was recorded many times. The chain uses TRBV28 and TRBJ1-1, with D maybe TRBD1 (5 bases). CDR3 length: 14 amino acids. V lost 4 bases and J 1 base, leaving 10 bases between the germline ends. Looked up from germline, CDR1 is MDHEN and CDR2 is SYDVKM. DNA for the CDR3: TGTGCCAGCAGTTCGCGGGGACGGAACACTGAAGCTTTCTTT. It is translated as CASSSRGRNTEAFF.

In this sample, this clonotype turned up many times. The V and J genes are TRBV18 and TRBJ2-1; TRBD1 matches 9 bases. Germline CDR1 KGHSH, CDR2 LQKENI. The J segment lost 13 bases and the V segment lost 6 bases, leaving 28 bases of the junction unmatched. CDR3 length: 19 amino acids. CDR3 sequence reads: CASSNTGRTGTGFRFPQFF. For the CDR3, the DNA is TGTGCCAGCTCGAACACTGGGCGTACCGGGACAGGGTTTCGCTTCCCCCAGTTCTTC.

This clonotype was seen more than once but under ten times. This CDR3 reads CASNPGTSLDTQYF. In nucleotides, the CDR3 is TGTGCCAGCAACCCCGGGACTAGCCTGGATACGCAGTATTTT. This chain links TRBV9 with TRBJ2-3, with TRBD2 identical over 9 bases. Germline-derived CDR1 and CDR2 are SGDLS and YYNGEE. V shed 6 bases, J shed 6 bases, and the junction held 8 bases outside the gene matches. The CDR3 has 14 amino acids.

This clonotype was recorded at least ten times. The chain carries TRBV7-2 and TRBJ2-2, with TRBD2 as a possible D gene (6 bases). The CDR3 consists of 14 residues. Germline CDR1 reads SGHTA; CDR2 reads FQGNSA. Trimming removed 4 bases from V and 4 bases from J, with 10 bases in between. The CDR3 spells CASSWVRGTGELFF. The CDR3 DNA follows: TGTGCCAGCAGCTGGGTGCGGGGCACCGGGGAGCTGTTTTTT.

This clonotype was seen a few times. The J gene is TRBJ1-2, the V gene TRBV29-1; D is unresolved. This CDR3 spans 11 amino acids. Trimming removed 2 bases from V and 5 bases from J, with 6 bases in between. Germline-derived CDR1 and CDR2 are SQVTM and ANQGSEA. CDR3: CSVERSYGYTF. CDR3 nucleotides: TGCAGCGTTGAACGCAGTTATGGCTACACCTTC.

At least ten counts were recorded for this clonotype. The V gene is TRBV3-1, the J gene TRBJ2-7; possibly TRBD1 or TRBD2 for D (5 bases each). The CDR3 runs to 15 residues. V was cut by 4 bases and J by 1 base, with 14 bases left in between. Germline V gene data show CDR1 as LGHDT and CDR2 as YNNKEL (reference sequence). The CDR3, as DNA: TGTGCCAGCAGCCCCGTGGGGACGCTATCCTACGAGCAGTACTTC. Amino acid sequence: CASSPVGTLSYEQYF.

The V and J genes are TRBV4-3 and TRBJ1-6, with TRBD1 matching over 10 bases. This CDR3 has 16 amino acids. Losses at the gene ends were 2 bases for V and 10 bases for J; bases not matched to a gene: 8. Germline V gene lookup returns CDR1 LGHNA and CDR2 YSLEER. CDR3 DNA: TGCGCCAGCAGCCAAATCGGGACAGGGGAGAAGTCACCCCTCCACTTT. Amino acids: CASSQIGTGEKSPLHF.

This clonotype has ten or more counts. In nucleotides, the CDR3 is TGCAGTGCTAGAGTACCAGGACGCTCCTACAATGAGCAGTTCTTC. Protein: CSARVPGRSYNEQFF. The rearrangement joins TRBV20-1 to TRBJ2-1, with no clear D. Germline V lookup: CDR1 DFQATT, CDR2 SNEGSKA (reference sequence). This CDR3 has 15 amino acids. V lost 1 base to trimming and J lost 0 bases, with 10 bases between them.

This clonotype was detected a few times. The chain recombines TRBV7-9 with TRBJ2-1; D is perhaps TRBD2 (6 bases). V was shortened by 5 bases and J by 4 bases, with 12 bases between the two germline ends. The CDR3 spans 14 residues. Germline loops: CDR1 SEHNR, CDR2 FQNEAQ (reference sequence). The CDR3 spells CASSPTGTYNEQFF. The CDR3 nucleotides are TGTGCCAGCAGCCCCACCGGGACTTACAATGAGCAGTTCTTC.

The table lists this clonotype with many counts. The genes are TRBV6-1 and TRBJ1-2, with a possible D match to TRBD1 (6 bases). V was cut by 6 bases and J by 4 bases, with 15 bases left in between. There are 14 residues in the CDR3. Germline V CDR1 and CDR2: MNHNS, SASEGT. The CDR3 nucleotides are TGTGCCAGCAGCCGTTCAGGGGTTGGCTATGGCTACACCTTC. Its translation is CASSRSGVGYGYTF.

This clonotype was counted many times. The gene calls are TRBV11-1 and TRBJ1-1; D is unresolved. The CDR3 runs 14 residues. Trimming pared 2 bases from V and 5 bases from J, leaving 12 bases between. Germline V gives CDR1 SGHAT, CDR2 FQDESV (reference sequence). CDR3 loop: CASSLWKDVTEAFF. The CDR3 nucleotides are TGTGCCAGCAGCTTATGGAAGGATGTTACTGAAGCTTTCTTT.

The gene calls are TRBV5-1 and TRBJ2-7; 9 bases agree with TRBD1. J gave up 3 bases and V 0 bases, and 4 bases lay outside the gene matches. From germline, CDR1 is SGHRS and CDR2 YFSETQ. The CDR3 runs to 15 residues. The CDR3: CASSLAGTGFYEQYF. DNA for the CDR3: TGCGCCAGCAGCTTGGCCGGGACAGGGTTCTACGAGCAGTACTTC.

The chain is built from TRBV7-2 and TRBJ1-5; tentative D call: TRBD1 (6 bases). There are 17 residues in the CDR3. The germline V gene encodes CDR1 SGHTA and CDR2 FQGNSA. V gave up 3 bases and J gave up 0 bases, with 15 bases separating them. CDR3 bases: TGTGCCAGCAGCTTCGGGGGGGGGGGCTATAGCAATCAGCCCCAGCATTTT. Translating gives CASSFGGGGYSNQPQHF.

In its sample, this clonotype was seen once. The chain combines TRBV29-1 with TRBJ2-7; D is unclear. Trimming cost V 2 bases and J 1 base, with 12 bases left between them. CDR3 size: 14 residues. Germline V lookup: CDR1 SQVTM, CDR2 ANQGSEA. The CDR3 DNA reads as TGCAGCGTTGAATTACAGCGACAATCCTACGAGCAGTACTTC. It is translated as CSVELQRQSYEQYF.

The rearrangement uses TRBV24-1 and TRBJ1-2; D is unresolved. Germline CDR1 KGHDR, CDR2 SFDVKD. The CDR3 loop spans 12 amino acids. V lost 7 bases, J lost 6 bases, and 11 bases lay in between. CDR3 protein: CATSDIVNGYTF. Here the CDR3 DNA reads TGTGCCACCAGCGATATCGTTAATGGCTACACCTTC.

This chain connects TRBV10-3 to TRBJ2-5, with 8 bases matching TRBD2. The CDR3 sequence is 15 residues long. CDR1 is ENHRY, CDR2 SYGVKD, per germline. Trimming removed 0 bases from V and 5 bases from J; junction bases left unmatched: 5. DNA of the CDR3: TGTGCCATCAGTGAGTCGCCTAGCGGGTGGGAGACCCAGTACTTC. Its translation is CAISESPSGWETQYF.